Presented here are 11 T cell receptor beta chains from one specimen sequenced in a study of cytomegalovirus exposure and HLA in healthy donors. In the PCR, 60 Vbeta and 13 Jbeta primers were used. Method: immunoSEQ multiplex PCR; TCRdb's copy keeps in-frame clones and lacks some. There are more than 100,000 clones in the sample; roughly 80% occur only once, and 8.5% to 10% lies in the top ten. Sequenced material: PBMCs. The receptors shown here come from a female donor in good health and CMV-seropositive.

The V call is TRBV30, the J call TRBJ1-3; a weak D match, TRBD1 (5 bases). The V end was cut by 5 bases, the J end by 2 bases, with 10 bases between. The CDR3 covers 13 residues. Germline V CDR1 and CDR2: GTSNPN, SVGIG (reference sequence). The CDR3, as DNA: TGTGCCTGGGGGGGGTTCACTGGAAACACCATATATTTT. Translated, it gives CAWGGFTGNTIYF.

The chain is built from TRBV20-1 and TRBJ2-7; tentatively, D is TRBD1 (5 bases). Germline assignment: CDR1 DFQATT and CDR2 SNEGSKA (reference sequence). This CDR3 is built from 11 residues. Between the trimmed V and J ends, which lost 7 bases and 5 bases, there was a span of 12 bases. CDR3 in amino acids: CSGQGADEQYF. The CDR3 nucleotides read TGCAGTGGGCAGGGTGCGGACGAGCAGTACTTC.

The V gene is TRBV18, the J gene TRBJ1-1, with no clear D. This CDR3 comprises 13 residues. The germline V and J ends were trimmed by 6 bases and 3 bases, with 11 bases remaining between them. CDR1 KGHSH and CDR2 LQKENI come from the germline V gene. The CDR3 spells CASSSRSDTEAFF. Here the CDR3 DNA reads TGTGCCAGCTCTTCCCGTAGTGACACTGAAGCTTTCTTT.

V and J are TRBV19 and TRBJ2-1; the match to TRBD2 covers 8 bases. The J segment lost 11 bases and the V segment lost 3 bases, leaving 12 bases of the junction unmatched. The CDR3 runs to 15 residues. Looked up from germline, CDR1 is LNHDA and CDR2 is SQIVND (reference sequence). The CDR3 sequence is CASSMPVAGQNKQFF. CDR3 sequence (DNA): TGTGCCAGTAGTATGCCAGTAGCGGGGCAGAATAAGCAGTTCTTC.

CDR3 region: CASKQGVNEQFF. The CDR3 nucleotides are TGTGCCAGTAAGCAGGGTGTAAATGAGCAGTTCTTC. This chain joins TRBV19 and TRBJ2-1; D possibly corresponds to TRBD1 (5 bases). In germline, CDR1 is LNHDA, CDR2 SQIVND (reference sequence). V lost 7 bases to trimming and J lost 7 bases, with 11 bases between them. There are 12 residues in the CDR3.

V gene TRBV6-5 combines with J gene TRBJ1-1, with D possibly being TRBD1 (6 bases). The germline V gene has CDR1 MNHEY and CDR2 SVGAGI. This CDR3 has 15 amino acids. The V and J ends lost 6 bases and 1 base respectively, with 15 bases between them. This CDR3 reads CASSSGGGGNTEAFF. DNA of the CDR3: TGTGCCAGCAGCTCCGGAGGGGGGGGGAACACTGAAGCTTTCTTT.

This clone was observed a single time. The V and J genes are TRBV7-6 and TRBJ2-1, with 8 bases that match TRBD2. Germline-derived CDR1 and CDR2 are SGHVS and FNYEAQ. CDR3 size: 18 residues. With 3 bases clipped from V and 4 bases from J, the junction kept 14 bases outside the gene matches. The CDR3 spells CASSFQPLSGGGYNEQFF. The CDR3, as DNA: TGTGCCAGCAGCTTCCAGCCCCTATCGGGGGGGGGTTACAATGAGCAGTTCTTC.

The rearrangement uses TRBV7-8 and TRBJ1-6; D not resolved. The V end lost 1 base, the J end lost 3 bases, and 7 bases lay between the germline ends. Germline V gives CDR1 SGHVS, CDR2 FQNEAQ. This CDR3 contains 15 residues. CDR3 coding DNA: TGTGCCAGCAGCTTAGGGCAGCGCTATAATTCACCCCTCCACTTT. Residues: CASSLGQRYNSPLHF.

This clone has just a few counts. The rearrangement links TRBV5-1 to TRBJ1-2; D is perhaps TRBD1 (5 bases). With 0 bases removed from V and 3 bases from J, the gap between germline ends came to 15 bases. There are 16 residues in the CDR3. Germline V CDR1 and CDR2: SGHRS, YFSETQ. The CDR3 nucleotides are TGCGCCAGCAGCTTGGATCGTGGGGCTCTAGACTATGGCTACACCTTC. Its protein is CASSLDRGALDYGYTF.

The genes are TRBV28 and TRBJ2-7; D unclear. The CDR3 spans 14 residues. Per germline, CDR1 MDHEN and CDR2 SYDVKM. With 3 bases removed from V and 2 bases from J, the gap between germline ends came to 11 bases. CDR3 DNA sequence: TGTGCCAGCAGTTTCAGTACCAGCGCCTACGAGCAGTACTTC. Translated, it gives CASSFSTSAYEQYF. Full variable domain (rest looked up from reference TRBV28 and TRBJ2-7): DVKVTQSSRYLVKRTGEKVFLECVQDMDHENMFWYRQDPGLGLRLIYFSYDVKMKEKGDIPEGYSVSREKKERFSLILESASTNQTSMYLCASSFSTSAYEQYFGPGTRLTVT.

The sample holds one count of this clone. The V call is TRBV4-2, the J call TRBJ2-1, with TRBD2 identical over 7 bases. The ends lost 5 bases at V and 6 bases at J; junction bases unmatched: 10. CDR3 length: 15 residues. The V gene's germline CDR1 is LGHNA and CDR2 YNFKEQ. The CDR3 here is CASSAQRGGSNEQFF. For the CDR3, the DNA is TGTGCCAGCAGCGCCCAGCGGGGAGGCTCCAATGAGCAGTTCTTC.